This is a list of T cell receptor beta chains from one sample in a study of PD-1 blockade in classical Hodgkin lymphoma. TCRdb's table, derived via immunoSEQ multiplex PCR, lists solely in-frame clones and lacks some. The sample includes under 75,000 clones, more than 75% of them seen just once. The material was peripheral blood mononuclear cells (PBMCs), obtained before the second cycle of nivolumab. These receptors originate from a human donor with classical Hodgkin lymphoma. The CDR3 runs from the conserved cysteine through the conserved F or W. Each record gives: D gene, V gene, J gene, clone size, CDR3 DNA, CDR3 protein. A D gene is named only where the DNA matches it firmly. Size is stated for part of the rows, as once, few or many counts, or as a class when the clone is expanded.

NA	TRBV7-9	TRBJ1-6	NA	TGTGCCAGCAGCTCGACGGCGGGGAGCTCCTATAATTCACCCCTCCACTTT	CASSSTAGSSYNSPLHF
TRBD1	TRBV7-9	TRBJ1-2	few	TGTGCCAGCAGCCACGGGACAGGGAGTTTCGATGGCTACACCTTC	CASSHGTGSFDGYTF
NA	TRBV5-1	TRBJ2-2	once	TGCGCCAGCAGACCCGGGACTCCAAACACCGGGGAGCTGTTTTTT	CASRPGTPNTGELFF
TRBD1	TRBV5-1	TRBJ2-5	NA	TGCGCCAGCAGCCTCACAGGGGTGGAGACCCAGTACTTC	CASSLTGVETQYF
TRBD1	TRBV7-3	TRBJ2-2	NA	TGTGCCAGCAGCTCGAACAAAGGAGCAGTCGGCGGACAGGGAAACACCGGGGAGCTGTTTTTT	CASSSNKGAVGGQGNTGELFF
TRBD1	TRBV11-3	TRBJ2-7	once	TGTGCCAGCAGCCTCACGGGCGGACAGGGCTCCTACGAGCAGTACTTC	CASSLTGGQGSYEQYF
NA	TRBV30	TRBJ1-4	few	TGTGCCTGGAGTCGTCAGGGGACTGGTGAAAAACTGTTTTTT	CAWSRQGTGEKLFF
NA	TRBV7-2	TRBJ2-7	few	TGTGCCAGCAGCTTGTATGGACAGTCCTACGAGCAGTACTTC	CASSLYGQSYEQYF
NA	TRBV5-6	TRBJ1-4	NA	TGTGCCAGCAGCTTGGTGGACAGTGCAACTAATGAAAAACTGTTTTTT	CASSLVDSATNEKLFF
TRBD1	TRBV10-1	TRBJ2-2	once	TGCGCCAGCAGTGAGTCGAAATCCCAGGGGGTCACCGGGGAGCTGTTTTTT	CASSESKSQGVTGELFF
NA	TRBV11-3	TRBJ2-5	NA	TGTGCCAGCAGCCCCCGTGGAGGACGTCAAGAGACCCAGTACTTC	CASSPRGGRQETQYF
NA	TRBV5-1	TRBJ2-2	NA	TGCGCCAGCAGCTTTGAGGGGGGCACCGGGGAGCTGTTTTTT	CASSFEGGTGELFF
NA	TRBV7-9	TRBJ1-1	NA	TGTGCCAGCTTTCCCTCTGGACGAACGACTGAAGCTTTCTTT	CASFPSGRTTEAFF
NA	TRBV7-3	TRBJ2-2	NA	TGTGCCAGCAGCCGTCAAGGATACGGGGAGCTGTTTTTT	CASSRQGYGELFF
NA	TRBV5-6	TRBJ1-4	NA	TGTGCCAGCAGCTTGGCCGGGGGAGAAAAACTGTTTTTT	CASSLAGGEKLFF
NA	TRBV21-1	TRBJ1-2	NA	TGTGCCAGCCTACTGACTTCTTCCTATGGCTACACCTTC	CASLLTSSYGYTF
NA	TRBV2	TRBJ1-2	NA	TGTGCCAGCGGGGAGGGCTATGGCTACACCTTC	CASGEGYGYTF
NA	TRBV28	TRBJ2-1	NA	TGTGCCAGCAGTTTACCGGCGTTTATTGGGTACAATGAGCAGTTCTTC	CASSLPAFIGYNEQFF
NA	TRBV25-1	TRBJ2-1	NA	TGTGCCAGCAGTGACCGTCCACCGAAAAACAATGAGCAGTTCTTC	CASSDRPPKNNEQFF
NA	TRBV28	TRBJ1-2	NA	TGTGCCAGCAGTAGCCCCCAGGGGACACACTATGGCTACACCTTC	CASSSPQGTHYGYTF
NA	TRBV7-9	TRBJ1-1	NA	TGTGCCAGCAGCTTAGGTCGGAACACTGAAGCTTTCTTT	CASSLGRNTEAFF
NA	TRBV7-2	TRBJ2-7	NA	TGTGCCAGCAGCTCCCGGTGGGAGCAGTACTTC	CASSSRWEQYF
TRBD2	TRBV11-2	TRBJ2-1	NA	TGTGCCAGCAGCCCCTGGACTAGTCTCGACAATGAGCAGTTCTTC	CASSPWTSLDNEQFF
NA	TRBV4-1	TRBJ1-2	NA	TGCGCCAGCAGCCACCCTCTGGGGGATAGTGGCTACACCTTC	CASSHPLGDSGYTF
NA	TRBV5-1	TRBJ2-7	NA	TGCGCCAGCAGCTCGGGGTGGGAGCAGTACTTC	CASSSGWEQYF
NA	TRBV7-9	TRBJ2-7	few	TGTGCCAGCAGCTTAGCGAGCCAGGGCTACGAGCAGTACTTC	CASSLASQGYEQYF
NA	TRBV5-4	TRBJ1-2	NA	TGTGCCAGCAGCGCTGGCGGGGCCTATTATGGCTACACCTTC	CASSAGGAYYGYTF
NA	TRBV5-1	TRBJ1-1	NA	TGCGCCAGCAGCTTGGTAGTTCGGGGGGCTAAAGCTTTCTTT	CASSLVVRGAKAFF